These 2 T cell receptor beta chains came from one sample sequenced in a study of blood T cell repertoires in COVID-19. TCRdb keeps only in-frame clones here, not all; method: immunoSEQ multiplex PCR. The sample lists roughly 250,000 clones; 75% to 90% were seen once. The sample taken for sequencing was PBMCs or T cells enriched from blood (not recorded which). The source of these receptors is a woman aged 18-29 years who had recovered from COVID-19.

The V gene is TRBV11-2, the J gene TRBJ2-3; D unresolved. This CDR3 has 15 amino acids. Germline V lookup: CDR1 SGHAT, CDR2 FQNNGV. V was shortened by 5 bases and J by 5 bases, with 17 bases between the two germline ends. CDR3 in DNA: TGTGCCAGCAGCCTGACCTTATTAGCCGGAGATACGCAGTATTTT. This sequence encodes CASSLTLLAGDTQYF. Drawing the rest from reference TRBV11-2 and TRBJ2-3, the complete variable domain is EAGVAQSPRYKIIEKRQSVAFWCNPISGHATLYWYQQILGQGPKLLIQFQNNGVVDDSQLPKDRFSAERLKGVDSTLKIQPAKLEDSAVYLCASSLTLLAGDTQYFGPGTRLTVL.

CDR3 sequence reads: CASSQTISDTPSGNTIYF. CDR3 coding DNA: TGCGCCAGCAGCCAAACAATCTCAGATACCCCCTCTGGAAACACCATATATTTT. The chain employs TRBV23-1 and TRBJ1-3; D gene ambiguous. TRBV23-1 is an open reading frame whose function is uncertain. This CDR3 has 18 amino acids. Trimming took 6 bases from V and 0 from J, leaving 21 bases between them.